This entry lists 23 T cell receptor beta chains sequenced from one sample in a study of CD8+ T cells in alopecia areata. Extraction and reverse transcription of RNA yielded cDNA as the sequencing template. Sequencing was performed with immunoSEQ multiplex PCR; in TCRdb, only in-frame clones are kept and a portion is missing. Of 160,000 or so clones in the sample, about three fifths are singletons; the top ten hold 16%. Noted treatment: oral pan-JAK inhibitor, 5-10 mg twice daily. Here the sequenced sample was CD4+ T cells sorted from blood, taken between weeks 55 and 70, from a patient treated with tofacitinib. The receptors originated from a human donor with alopecia areata.

There are a few counts of this clone. The chain has TRBV29-1 and TRBJ2-1, with D hard to call. The CDR3 has 13 residues. The V end was cut by 4 bases, the J end by 0 bases, with 7 bases between. The V gene's germline CDR1 is SQVTM and CDR2 ANQGSEA. The CDR3 protein is CSVVRVSYNEQFF. The CDR3 nucleotides read TGCAGCGTTGTAAGGGTCTCCTACAATGAGCAGTTCTTC.

This chain connects TRBV5-4 to TRBJ2-5; TRBD2 matches 8 bases. The CDR3 length is 17 residues. The germline V gene has CDR1 SGHNT and CDR2 YYREEE (reference sequence). With 3 bases clipped from V and 5 bases from J, the junction kept 15 bases outside the gene matches. The chain's CDR3 is CASSSPPRSGGRETQYF. The DNA of the CDR3 is TGTGCCAGCAGCTCCCCTCCTCGTTCGGGGGGGAGGGAGACCCAGTACTTC.

The chain combines TRBV5-4 with TRBJ2-7; D tentatively fits TRBD1 or TRBD2 (5 bases each). CDR1 and CDR2 (germline): SGHNT, YYREEE (reference sequence). The CDR3 consists of 13 residues. V lost 0 bases, J lost 5 bases, and 9 bases lay in between. The CDR3 DNA follows: TGTGCCAGCAGCTTGGGGGGGTCCGACGAGCAGTACTTC. It translates to CASSLGGSDEQYF.

This chain connects TRBV23-1 to TRBJ2-3; 8 bases are a match to TRBD1. TRBV23-1 is designated an ORF whose function remains uncertain. CDR3 length equals 15 residues. Trimming at V came to 10 bases and at J to 5 bases, leaving 14 bases not matched to a gene. For the CDR3, the DNA is TGCGCCAAAACGGACAGGGAGCGCCCCGTAGATACGCAGTATTTT. Amino acids: CAKTDRERPVDTQYF.

The V call is TRBV30, the J call TRBJ2-5, with D uncertain. Trimming cost V 1 base and J 4 bases, with 4 bases left between them. The CDR3 is 11 residues long. CDR1 is GTSNPN, CDR2 SVGIG, per germline (reference sequence). Here the CDR3 DNA reads TGTGCCTGGAGTGGACCAGAGACCCAGTACTTC. The encoded protein is CAWSGPETQYF.

The chain joins TRBV11-2 to TRBJ2-5, with D uncertain. V shed 1 base and J shed 5 bases, with 20 bases lying between them. Germline values: CDR1 SGHAT, CDR2 FQNNGV. The CDR3 is 17 residues long. In nucleotides, the CDR3 is TGTGCCAGCAGCTTAGCTGTCCGAAGCGACTTAGGGGAGACCCAGTACTTC. This sequence encodes CASSLAVRSDLGETQYF.

This clone was observed a handful of times. This rearrangement joins TRBV27 to TRBJ2-1; a weak D match, TRBD2 (5 bases). V lost 4 bases to trimming and J lost 6 bases, with 19 bases between them. The CDR3 covers 16 residues. Germline V CDR1 and CDR2: MNHEY, SMNVEV (reference sequence). CDR3 nucleotides: TGTGCCAGCAGTTCTATCCGGGGTGCCCTACCCAATGAGCAGTTCTTC. Residues: CASSSIRGALPNEQFF.

This clone was recorded a few times. The genes are TRBV29-1 and TRBJ2-1, with 8 positions matching TRBD2. Germline trimming cut 4 bases from V and 9 bases from J; bases unmatched to any gene: 11. Germline V gives CDR1 SQVTM, CDR2 ANQGSEA. This CDR3 contains 14 residues. The CDR3: CSVAGGPIPLEQFF. In nucleotides, the CDR3 is TGCAGCGTTGCGGGGGGGCCCATACCCCTTGAGCAGTTCTTC.

The rearrangement uses TRBV15 and TRBJ2-5, with D possibly being TRBD2 (5 bases). Trimming removed 0 bases at V and 5 bases at J, with 13 bases between. Germline CDR1 is LNHNV and CDR2 is YYDKDF (reference sequence). The CDR3 is 15 residues long. CDR3 DNA: TGTGCCACCAGCAGAGATCGGCTAGCCCGGGAGACCCAGTACTTC. It specifies CATSRDRLARETQYF.

The CDR3 nucleotides read TGCAGCGTACTGCCGCGGGTATCGGGTGGCTACACCTTC. Translation gives CSVLPRVSGGYTF. The rearrangement joins TRBV29-1 to TRBJ1-2, with D unclear. CDR1 SQVTM and CDR2 ANQGSEA come from the germline V gene. This CDR3 has 13 amino acids. V was trimmed by 6 bases and J by 7 bases, leaving 18 bases between them.

CDR3 sequence (DNA): TGTGCCAGCAGTTCGACAGGGCGCACAGATACGCAGTATTTT. Protein sequence: CASSSTGRTDTQYF. V gene TRBV27 combines with J gene TRBJ2-3; TRBD1 aligns across 7 bases. After removal of 4 bases from V and 1 base from J, the junction contained 2 bases not matched to a gene. This CDR3 has 14 amino acids. Germline V gene data show CDR1 as MNHEY and CDR2 as SMNVEV (reference sequence).

The V gene is TRBV5-1, the J gene TRBJ2-7; 7 positions match TRBD1. The CDR3 consists of 14 residues. Per the germline V gene, CDR1 is SGHRS and CDR2 is YFSETQ. The junction had 7 bases not matched to a gene; V was cut back by 5 bases and J by 2 bases. CDR3 amino acids: CASSSGTDPYEQYF. CDR3 coding DNA: TGCGCCAGCAGTTCCGGGACAGATCCCTACGAGCAGTACTTC.

The gene calls are TRBV5-6 and TRBJ2-1, with D tentatively TRBD1 or TRBD2 (6 bases each). The CDR3 is 14 amino acids. V was cut by 7 bases and J by 5 bases, with 16 bases left in between. The germline CDR1 and CDR2 sequences are SGHDT and YYEEEE. The CDR3 DNA reads TGTGCCAGCGGGGGGCTAGGCTCAGACAATGAGCAGTTCTTC. Amino acid sequence: CASGGLGSDNEQFF.

This clone was picked up a small number of times. This rearrangement joins TRBV4-1 to TRBJ2-4; 7 positions match TRBD1. The V gene end was trimmed by 4 bases and the J gene end by 8 bases; junction bases not matched to a gene: 5. The germline V gene encodes CDR1 MGHRA and CDR2 YSYEKL. CDR3 length: 13 residues. CDR3 sequence: CASSPQGMDIQYF. DNA of the CDR3: TGCGCCAGCAGCCCACAGGGGATGGACATTCAGTACTTC.

This chain's CDR3 is CASSLLVSTGELFF. CDR3 coding DNA: TGTGCCAGCAGTTTGCTCGTCTCGACCGGGGAGCTGTTTTTT. The V call is TRBV27, the J call TRBJ2-2; D unresolved. The CDR3 spans 14 residues. Germline V gene lookup returns CDR1 MNHEY and CDR2 SMNVEV (reference sequence). With 3 bases removed from V and 5 bases from J, the gap between germline ends came to 10 bases.

This clone was picked up a small number of times. This rearrangement joins TRBV29-1 to TRBJ1-1; D possibly corresponds to TRBD1 (5 bases). The germline V and J ends were trimmed by 7 bases and 5 bases, with 17 bases remaining between them. Germline V gives CDR1 SQVTM, CDR2 ANQGSEA. The CDR3 length is 13 residues. The CDR3 is CSATQALDTEAFF. In DNA, the CDR3 is TGCAGCGCTACACAGGCCTTAGATACTGAAGCTTTCTTT.

The chain employs TRBV7-8 and TRBJ2-7; D uncertain. Trimming removed 5 bases at V and 2 bases at J, with 16 bases between. The germline CDR1 and CDR2 sequences are SGHVS and FQNEAQ. The CDR3 loop spans 15 amino acids. CDR3 nucleotides: TGTGCCAGCAGCGCCGTAAGTGGCGCAACCTACGAGCAGTACTTC. Residues: CASSAVSGATYEQYF. Looking up the rest from reference TRBV7-8 and TRBJ2-7 gives the full variable domain: GAGVSQSPRYKVAKRGQDVALRCDPISGHVSLFWYQQALGQGPEFLTYFQNEAQLDKSGLPSDRFFAERPEGSVSTLKIQRTQQEDSAVYLCASSAVSGATYEQYFGPGTRLTVT.

A single count supports this clone. This sequence joins TRBV6-5 and TRBJ1-4, with unresolved D. Germline V gene sequence: CDR1 MNHEY, CDR2 SVGAGI. The CDR3 contains 13 residues. V lost 2 bases and J lost 10, with 11 bases in between. CDR3 sequence: CASSYNGGGKLFF. DNA for the CDR3: TGTGCCAGCAGTTACAACGGCGGCGGAAAACTGTTTTTT.

The V and J genes are TRBV18 and TRBJ2-7, with 8 bases that match TRBD1. J lost 6 bases, V lost 6 bases, and 16 bases had no gene match. The V gene's germline CDR1 is KGHSH and CDR2 LQKENI. The CDR3 length is 16 residues. CDR3 amino acids: CASSNRPPNTGGEQYF. The CDR3 DNA sequence: TGTGCCAGCTCCAACCGGCCACCGAACACAGGGGGCGAGCAGTACTTC.

The J gene is TRBJ2-2, the V gene TRBV29-1; TRBD1 matches at 7 bases. Germline trimming cut 7 bases from V and 4 bases from J; bases unmatched to any gene: 6. This CDR3 region has 13 residues. Germline V lookup: CDR1 SQVTM, CDR2 ANQGSEA. This chain's CDR3 is CSGRTGVTGELFF. For the CDR3, the DNA is TGCAGCGGGCGAACAGGGGTCACCGGGGAGCTGTTTTTT.

The chain employs TRBV2 and TRBJ2-2; TRBD2 matches 14 bases. The CDR3 contains 17 residues. J gave up 5 bases and V 10 bases, and 12 bases lay outside the gene matches. Germline V gene lookup returns CDR1 SNHLY and CDR2 FYNNEI. In DNA form, the CDR3 reads TGTGCCACCAAGGGACTAGCGGGGGAGGTATGGACCGGGGAGCTGTTTTTT. Protein: CATKGLAGEVWTGELFF.

The chain recombines TRBV6-5 with TRBJ2-5; D possibly corresponds to TRBD1 (5 bases). The CDR3 consists of 14 residues. The V gene lost 6 bases and the J gene lost 3 bases, with 14 bases spanning the gap. Germline lookup yields CDR1 MNHEY and CDR2 SVGAGI. CDR3: CASRTEGIEETQYF. CDR3 DNA sequence: TGTGCCAGCAGGACAGAAGGGATCGAAGAGACCCAGTACTTC.

The rearrangement uses TRBV29-1 and TRBJ1-6; D gene uncertain. Germline lookup yields CDR1 SQVTM and CDR2 ANQGSEA. This CDR3 is built from 12 residues. V was clipped by 7 bases and J by 10 bases, with 14 bases between them. Written as DNA, the CDR3 is TGCAGCGCCTCTTCCAGACGGTCACCCCTCCACTTT. Translating it yields CSASSRRSPLHF.